This TCR beta chain was sequenced in a study of long-term antiretroviral therapy in people with HIV. Study details: The earliest specimens came about a decade ahead of the 2015 immediate-ART recommendation. Findings and caveats of the study: Those clones which expanded before ART made up the dominant part of the repertoire at all time points. Control repertoires displayed wider CDR3 length ranges than the HIV repertoires.

Trimming left V 3 bases short and J 3 bases short, with 11 bases between. Germline V lookup: CDR1 MDHEN, CDR2 SYDVKM. The CDR3 is 14 amino acids. Every one of the participants with HIV received treatment in the United States. Concerning this clone: What it recognizes is unknown.

At the survey level, the v3.0 immunoSEQ assay was run. The data were produced by immunoSEQ multiplex PCR, yet TCRdb's version contains in-frame clones alone and is incomplete. This table has tens of thousands of clones, 82% appearing once. The sequence was obtained from a young man with HIV. The genes are TRBV28 and TRBJ1-2, with a weak D call TRBD1 (6 bases). The sample consisted of unsorted PBMCs, taken 0.5 years after starting antiretroviral therapy. In DNA form, the CDR3 reads TGTGCCAGCAGTTTCACGAACAGGGACTATGGCTACACCTTC. It is translated as CASSFTNRDYGYTF.